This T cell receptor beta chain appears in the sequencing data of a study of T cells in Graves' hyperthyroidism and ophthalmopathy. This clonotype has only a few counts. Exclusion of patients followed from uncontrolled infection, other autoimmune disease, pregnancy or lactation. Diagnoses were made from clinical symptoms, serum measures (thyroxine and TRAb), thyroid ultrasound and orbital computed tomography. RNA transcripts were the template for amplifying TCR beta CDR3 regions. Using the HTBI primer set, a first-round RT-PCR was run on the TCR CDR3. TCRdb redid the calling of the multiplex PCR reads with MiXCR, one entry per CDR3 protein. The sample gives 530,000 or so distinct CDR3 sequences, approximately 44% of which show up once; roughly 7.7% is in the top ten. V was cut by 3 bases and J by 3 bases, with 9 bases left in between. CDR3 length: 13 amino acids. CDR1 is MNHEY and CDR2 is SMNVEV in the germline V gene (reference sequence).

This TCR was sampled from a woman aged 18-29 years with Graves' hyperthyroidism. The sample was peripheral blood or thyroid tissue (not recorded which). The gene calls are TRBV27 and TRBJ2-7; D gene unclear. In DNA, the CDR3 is TGTGCCAGCAGTTTGAGTCAGTACTACGAGCAGTACTTC. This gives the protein CASSLSQYYEQYF.